The clone carrying this T cell receptor beta chain has just one count. Its antigen is unknown. PCR primers comprised 60 Vbeta and 13 Jbeta primers. Sequencing was performed with immunoSEQ multiplex PCR; in TCRdb, only in-frame clones are kept and a portion is missing. The sample holds fewer than 200,000 clones, 65% to 80% seen once. The sample comes from a study of cytomegalovirus exposure and HLA in healthy donors. Regarding the study as a whole: Reportedly, TCR beta sequences accurately predicted HLA-A and HLA-B alleles in most subjects. The authors later linked a missense DCLRE1C variant to TCR beta V- and J-gene trimming. Most likely, a cluster of highly shared sequence variants arose as a sequencing artifact. TCR sequences were mostly rare, though some public TCRs occurred in many donors.

This TCR came from a woman between 35 and 50 years old in good health and CMV-seronegative. Input material: PBMCs.

This chain's CDR3 is CASSRDTNQPQHF. DNA of the CDR3: TGTGCCTCCTCCCGGGACACGAATCAGCCCCAGCATTTT. This rearrangement joins TRBV30 to TRBJ1-5; the D gene is possibly TRBD1 (6 bases). Between the trimmed V and J ends, which lost 7 bases and 4 bases, there was a span of 14 bases. The CDR3 runs to 13 residues. Per germline, CDR1 GTSNPN and CDR2 SVGIG (reference sequence).